This T cell receptor beta chain was recovered during a study of blood T cell repertoires in COVID-19. At the level of the study: Whether acute or convalescent, the COVID-19 samples came from the United States, Italy and Spain.

In the original processing: Nucleated cell number was recorded as an estimate derived from reference gene primer amplification. The method was immunoSEQ multiplex PCR; TCRdb's version includes in-frame clones alone and lacks a portion of them. V, J and clone size were drawn from that table, and D and trimming were deduced from the DNA. The sample yields approximately 250,000 clones, 70% to 90% seen once. Trimming removed 0 bases from V and 5 bases from J, with 10 bases in between. This CDR3 has 14 residues. Germline V CDR1 and CDR2: SEHNR, FQNEAQ (reference sequence). Sequenced material: peripheral blood. This sequence originates from a man between 50 and 59 years old with COVID-19, enrolled during active disease. The chain uses TRBV7-9 and TRBJ2-5, with D unresolved. The CDR3 is CASSLARSRETQYF. As DNA, the CDR3 is TGTGCCAGCAGCTTAGCTAGGAGTAGGGAGACCCAGTACTTC.